This TCR beta chain was identified in a study of T-cell memory formation after mild COVID-19 (dated by TCRdb to 2020 to 2022). Study-level background: Most TCR sequence clusters were specific to one of the two donors. T-cell clones expanding and contracting after mild COVID-19 in two donors were tracked by longitudinal TCRalpha and TCRbeta repertoire sequencing. Two young, previously healthy adult volunteers, one female and one male, were included in the cohort. Beyond this particular receptor, the publication reports: Whether the second-wave clones peaking on day 37 were SARS-CoV-2 specific was not confirmed. Contracting CD4+ clones were found mainly in CM and EM memory subsets, while CD8+ clones were enriched in EMRA. Only a couple of mild cases were covered in the study, and larger cohorts including severe cases with pre-infection samples were considered necessary. Balanced CD4/CD8 phenotypes were observed for clones contracting from day 15 to 85, whereas a bias towards CD4+ was observed for a second wave of clones expanding from day 15 to 37. Some responding clones were found in pre-infection memory, which suggests that pre-existing cross-reactive memory T cells took part in the SARS-CoV-2 response.

Ficoll-Paque density gradient centrifugation was used to isolate PBMCs. The CDR3 sequence holds 14 residues, the cysteine and phenylalanine included. CDR3 DNA is the only sequence kept; it has 42 bases, read in frame from the first base. CDR1 and CDR2 (SGHAT, FQNNGV) derive from the germline V gene. The trim is 0 bases for V and 4 bases for J, with a gap of 6 bases between the germline ends. This clonotype was detected many times. The antigen it recognizes is unknown. No much larger clone is present one base from it, and per-base qualities are unavailable. Reads for this sample came from an Illumina NovaSeq 6000. Using 5'RACE with constant-segment primers, TCRalpha and TCRbeta cDNA libraries were constructed, with sample barcodes and unique molecular identifiers added in the process. RNA was extracted from every sample with Trizol reagent. Libraries were amplified in two PCR steps, with a second sample barcode and Illumina TruSeq adapters added in the second step. Sequencing of the libraries was done on an Illumina NovaSeq, producing 2 x 150 bp paired-end reads. On the authors' methods: With migec v1.2.7, reads were demultiplexed and then collapsed into UMI-guided consensus sequences. With mixcr v2.1.11, UMI consensuses were aligned to TRA and TRB V and J templates and assembled into clonotypes. Clonotypes were classified as expanded or contracted when called significant by both edgeR and NoisET, with noise models trained on biological replicates. For edgeR calls, the thresholds were a false discovery rate-adjusted p below 0.01 and a log2 fold-change of 1. As an exploratory analysis of dynamics, PCA with hierarchical clustering was applied to max-normalized trajectories of the 1000 most abundant clonotypes. The CD4 or CD8 phenotype of responding clones was assigned using the separately sequenced CD4+ and CD8+ repertoires. Using fastp at Q25 and MiXCR, TCRdb reprocessed the public reads and kept productive beta chains. A single entry per CDR3 protein holds the most common genes and DNA from its merged rows. For this entry, the V and J calls and clone size follow TCRdb and not the study's own pipeline. The sample table lists around 140,000 distinct CDR3 sequences, under 7% of them with a count of one. The ten largest account for about 2.1% of the sample.

Recombination connected TRBV11-2 to TRBJ2-2, with no D gene named confidently. The sequenced sample was PBMCs or a T cell subset sorted from them (not recorded which). This clonotype originated in an adult woman who had mild COVID-19 (a few samples of this study predate the infection). The sample titles of this study are shuffled in the database, so cell type and time point are left out; the donor was told from shared clones. The DNA sequence is given as TGTGCCAGCAGCTTAGATCAAGGCACCGGGGAGCTGTTTTTT. This codes for CASSLDQGTGELFF.